The TCR beta chain under discussion was sequenced for a study of shared clonotypes between healthy human individuals. The data were produced by immunoSEQ multiplex PCR, yet TCRdb's version contains in-frame clones alone and is incomplete. The sample gives under 2,000,000 clones, about 95% of which show up once; more than 0.9% is in the top ten. CD8 cells regarded as naive lacked CD45RO, were positively chosen for CCR7, and omitted terminally differentiated effector memory CD45RA+ cells. The CDR3 has 16 residues. The germline gives CDR1 LNHNV, CDR2 YYDKDF (reference sequence). V was pared by 0 bases and J by 7 bases, with 19 bases between.

The gene calls are TRBV15 and TRBJ2-7; possibly TRBD2 for D (6 bases). The TCR was taken from a young man in good health. Source material: naive CD8+ T cells sorted from blood. CDR3 amino acids: CATSRDKGRETREQYF. The CDR3 coding sequence is TGTGCCACCAGCAGAGATAAAGGCAGAGAGACTAGGGAGCAGTACTTC. Full variable domain (missing parts from reference TRBV15 and TRBJ2-7): DAMVIQNPRYQVTQFGKPVTLSCSQTLNHNVMYWYQQKSSQAPKLLFHYYDKDFNNEADTPDNFQSRRPNTSFCFLDIRSPGLGDTAMYLCATSRDKGRETREQYFGPGTRLTVT.